This T cell receptor beta chain was identified during a study of cytomegalovirus exposure and HLA in healthy donors. Study-wide results and limits: Three chains tied to CMV proved CMV antigen-specific in vitro. According to the study, around 160 TCR beta chains were cytomegalovirus-associated.

The ends were cut back, 7 bases at V and 1 base at J, with 13 bases in the middle. The CDR3 has 14 amino acids. In germline, CDR1 is SNHLY, CDR2 FYNNEI. On this clone: Its cognate antigen is unknown.

Clones were sequenced by immunoSEQ multiplex PCR, and TCRdb holds only the in-frame ones, with some missing. In the table there are 100,000 to 150,000 clones, approximately 91% of which are singletons. This sequence joins TRBV2 and TRBJ1-1; weak D call: TRBD1 (5 bases). The origin of this receptor is a man aged 18 to 29 in good health and CMV-seropositive. Specimen: PBMCs. The CDR3 DNA follows: TGTGCCAGCAAGAAGGGGTTCGGGAACACTGAAGCTTTCTTT. Its protein is CASKKGFGNTEAFF.